The 15 T cell receptor beta chains below all came from one sample that was sequenced in a study of blood T cell repertoires in COVID-19. Profiling relied on immunoSEQ multiplex PCR, and the TCRdb table lists in-frame clones only, not all of them. Of 60,000 to 90,000 clones detected, more than 60% appear once; the ten largest clones hold over 20%. Sequencing was performed on peripheral blood. These receptors were collected from a man between 60 and 75 years old with acute or convalescent COVID-19.

This clone was observed a few times. J is TRBJ2-2 and V is TRBV10-2, with D maybe TRBD1 (6 bases). This CDR3 comprises 13 residues. V shed 0 bases and J shed 8 bases, with 7 bases lying between them. Germline CDR1 WSHSY, CDR2 SAAADI. The CDR3 spells CASSESGTGELFF. The CDR3 nucleotides read TGCGCCAGCAGTGAGTCTGGGACAGGGGAGCTGTTTTTT.

The rearrangement links TRBV2 to TRBJ1-1; 8 nucleotides line up with TRBD1. CDR3 length: 15 residues. The germline V gene has CDR1 SNHLY and CDR2 FYNNEI. The junction had 4 bases not matched to a gene; V was cut back by 3 bases and J by 1 base. The CDR3 coding sequence is TGTGCCAGCAGTGAGCAGGGGGCAGGGAACACTGAAGCTTTCTTT. Its translation: CASSEQGAGNTEAFF.

The V gene is TRBV28, the J gene TRBJ2-2; 7 nucleotides match TRBD1. Germline V gives CDR1 MDHEN, CDR2 SYDVKM. V dropped 0 bases and J dropped 0; count of bases not matched to a gene: 4. The CDR3 is made up of 17 amino acids. The CDR3 is CASSLWSGTANTGELFF. CDR3 sequence (DNA): TGTGCCAGCAGTTTATGGTCCGGGACAGCGAACACCGGGGAGCTGTTTTTT.

This chain joins TRBV9 and TRBJ2-4, with a possible D match to TRBD2 (5 bases). Trimming took off 0 bases at V and 0 bases at J, with 10 bases between the two ends. CDR3 length: 16 amino acids. Germline lookup yields CDR1 SGDLS and CDR2 YYNGEE. This chain's CDR3 is CASSVEVGLAKNIQYF. CDR3 DNA: TGTGCCAGCAGCGTAGAGGTCGGACTAGCCAAAAACATTCAGTACTTC.

This chain connects TRBV12-3 or TRBV12-4 to TRBJ1-1; D is unclear. The length of the CDR3 is 12 residues. The V end lost 3 bases, the J end lost 2 bases, and 4 bases lay between the germline ends. DNA for the CDR3: TGTGCCAGCAGTTTTGGCAACACTGAAGCTTTCTTT. It translates to CASSFGNTEAFF.

This rearrangement joins TRBV2 to TRBJ2-7, with D perhaps matching TRBD1 (7 bases). CDR3 size: 13 residues. Germline CDR1 reads SNHLY; CDR2 reads FYNNEI. V lost 6 bases to trimming and J lost 3 bases, with 12 bases between them. CDR3 sequence reads: CASRRDSLYEQYF. DNA for the CDR3: TGTGCCAGCAGGCGGGACAGCCTCTACGAGCAGTACTTC.

The chain combines TRBV4-1 with TRBJ2-1; TRBD1 matches at 9 bases. CDR1 is MGHRA, CDR2 YSYEKL, per germline. The CDR3 is 16 residues long. V lost 0 bases, J lost 9 bases, and 9 bases stayed unmatched. CDR3 nucleotide sequence: TGCGCCAGCAGCCAAGAGGACAGGGGAGCGGTGGGTGAGCAGTTCTTC. Encoded protein: CASSQEDRGAVGEQFF.

J is TRBJ1-2 and V is TRBV5-4; 10 nucleotides match TRBD1. V lost 4 bases, J lost 4 bases, and 7 bases stayed unmatched. This CDR3 comprises 15 residues. The germline gives CDR1 SGHNT, CDR2 YYREEE (reference sequence). CDR3 protein: CASSNGTGVSYGYTF. The CDR3 DNA sequence: TGTGCCAGCAGCAACGGGACAGGGGTATCCTATGGCTACACCTTC.

This clone appeared a few times. The chain carries TRBV6-5 and TRBJ2-4; possibly TRBD1 for D (5 bases). The V gene's germline CDR1 is MNHEY and CDR2 SVGAGI. V lost 2 bases to trimming and J lost 0 bases, with 11 bases between them. This CDR3 is 16 amino acids long. This chain's CDR3 is CASSYGAAIAKNIQYF. DNA for the CDR3: TGTGCCAGCAGTTACGGGGCAGCTATAGCCAAAAACATTCAGTACTTC.

This clone was detected ten times or more. The CDR3 is CASSIGTGGNVANQPQHF. For the CDR3, the DNA is TGTGCCAGTAGTATAGGGACAGGGGGGAATGTAGCAAATCAGCCCCAGCATTTT. The chain couples TRBV19 to TRBJ1-5; TRBD1 matches at 10 bases. The germline CDR1 and CDR2 sequences are LNHDA and SQIVND (reference sequence). With V trimmed by 1 base and J by 4 bases, 10 bases remained unmatched. The CDR3 sequence is 18 residues long.

This chain joins TRBV4-1 and TRBJ1-4, with 8 nucleotides matching TRBD1. CDR1 MGHRA and CDR2 YSYEKL come from the germline V gene. V trimming: 5 bases; J trimming: 0 bases; junction bases outside the gene matches: 11. The CDR3 length is 18 residues. CDR3 region: CASSYRSGTGATNEKLFF. The CDR3 nucleotides read TGCGCCAGCAGCTACCGATCCGGGACAGGCGCAACTAATGAAAAACTGTTTTTT.

The V call is TRBV2, the J call TRBJ2-2, with D possibly being TRBD1 (5 bases). The germline CDR1 and CDR2 sequences are SNHLY and FYNNEI. The CDR3 has 14 amino acids. Trimming removed 0 bases at V and 6 bases at J, with 8 bases between. CDR3 sequence: CASSEAGAAGELFF. CDR3 in DNA: TGTGCCAGCAGTGAAGCAGGGGCGGCCGGGGAGCTGTTTTTT.

In its sample, this clone was seen many times. This chain uses TRBV19 with TRBJ1-3; D is unresolved. Germline V gives CDR1 LNHDA, CDR2 SQIVND (reference sequence). The CDR3 runs 13 residues. V lost 10 bases, J lost 0 bases, and 10 bases lay in between. Here the CDR3 reads CATRAYSGNTIYF. In nucleotides, the CDR3 is TGTGCCACCCGAGCATACTCTGGAAACACCATATATTTT.

This clone was seen more than once but under ten times. The V call is TRBV4-1, the J call TRBJ1-2; a possible D gene is TRBD1 (6 bases). The germline V gene has CDR1 MGHRA and CDR2 YSYEKL. V was shortened by 1 base and J by 6 bases, with 9 bases between the two germline ends. The CDR3 length is 13 residues. CDR3 in DNA: TGCGCCAGCAGCCAAGTTTCAGGGGATGGCTACACCTTC. It encodes CASSQVSGDGYTF.

The rearrangement links TRBV30 to TRBJ1-4; tentative D call: TRBD1 (6 bases). The CDR3 totals 14 residues. Trimming took off 4 bases at V and 5 bases at J, with 14 bases between the two ends. CDR1 and CDR2 (germline): GTSNPN, SVGIG (reference sequence). The CDR3 is CAWNQGPLNEKLFF. The CDR3 DNA sequence: TGTGCCTGGAACCAGGGGCCCTTAAATGAAAAACTGTTTTTT.